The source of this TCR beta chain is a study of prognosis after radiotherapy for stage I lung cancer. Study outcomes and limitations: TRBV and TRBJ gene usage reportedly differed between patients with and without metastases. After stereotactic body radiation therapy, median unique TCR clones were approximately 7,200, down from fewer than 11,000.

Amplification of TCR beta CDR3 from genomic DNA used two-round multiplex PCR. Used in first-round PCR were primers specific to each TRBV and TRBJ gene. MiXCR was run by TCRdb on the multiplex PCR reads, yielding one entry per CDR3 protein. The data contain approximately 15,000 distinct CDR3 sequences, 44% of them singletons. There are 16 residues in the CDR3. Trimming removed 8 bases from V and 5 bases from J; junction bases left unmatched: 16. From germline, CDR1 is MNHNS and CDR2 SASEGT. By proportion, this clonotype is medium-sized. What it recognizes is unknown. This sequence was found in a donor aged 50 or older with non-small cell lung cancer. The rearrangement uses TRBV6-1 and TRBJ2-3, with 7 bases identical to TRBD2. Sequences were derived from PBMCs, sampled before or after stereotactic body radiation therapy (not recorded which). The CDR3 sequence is CASGAPQGGVRDTQYF. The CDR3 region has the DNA TGTGCCAGCGGGGCCCCCCAGGGAGGGGTAAGAGATACGCAGTATTTT.